These T cell receptor beta chains were read from a single sample in a study of CD8 T cells in Susac syndrome. TCRdb reprocessed the immunoSEQ multiplex PCR reads via MiXCR and lists one record per CDR3 protein. The data show 140,000 or so distinct CDR3 sequences, around 95% seen once. The sample comprised CD4+ T cells from PBMCs. The receptor set was obtained from a human donor with Susac syndrome. CDR3s include the opening cysteine and the closing phenylalanine or tryptophan. Fields, in order: V gene, clone size, J gene, D gene, CDR3 DNA, CDR3 protein. A D gene is named only where the DNA matches it firmly. Size values are once, few and many counts, or a class for expanded clones, and some rows have none.

V: TRBV20-1; size: NA; J: TRBJ1-5; D: NA; DNA: TGCAGTGCTACTCCGGGAAATGATCAGCCCCAGCATTTT; CDR3: CSATPGNDQPQHF
V: TRBV20-1; size: NA; J: TRBJ2-1; D: NA; DNA: TGCAGTGCTCTAGTGGCTAAAGCGGAAGGACGGCAGTTCTTC; CDR3: CSALVAKAEGRQFF
V: TRBV12-3/TRBV12-4; size: NA; J: TRBJ1-2; D: NA; DNA: TGTGCCAGCAGGCAAACAGAATCCTATGGCTACACCTTC; CDR3: CASRQTESYGYTF
V: TRBV10-3; size: NA; J: TRBJ2-7; D: NA; DNA: TGTGCCAGTTCCTTAGCAGGGATGGAGGAGCAGTACTTC; CDR3: CASSLAGMEEQYF
V: TRBV20-1; size: NA; J: TRBJ2-3; D: NA; DNA: TGCAGTGCTAGAGACCCCCCGCAGGGAAGAGATACGCAGTATTTT; CDR3: CSARDPPQGRDTQYF
V: TRBV20-1; size: NA; J: TRBJ2-7; D: NA; DNA: TGCAGTGCCCAACTCCAGGGGAAACCCTACGAGCAGTACTTC; CDR3: CSAQLQGKPYEQYF
V: TRBV9; size: NA; J: TRBJ1-1; D: NA; DNA: TGTGCCAGCAGCGGGCAACGAGGAGTGAACACTGAAGCTTTCTTT; CDR3: CASSGQRGVNTEAFF
V: TRBV13; size: once; J: TRBJ2-7; D: TRBD2; DNA: TGTGCCAGCAGCTTATATCCCAGTGCGGGGGGCCACCGCTCCTACGAGCAGTACTTC; CDR3: CASSLYPSAGGHRSYEQYF
V: TRBV27; size: once; J: TRBJ1-2; D: NA; DNA: TGTGCCAGCAGTTTCTCCGGAGGGGTCGCCTCGGGTGGCTACACCTTC; CDR3: CASSFSGGVASGGYTF
V: TRBV29-1; size: NA; J: TRBJ2-4; D: TRBD2; DNA: TGCAGCGTCAAAGCGGGAGTTCTAGCCAAAAACATTCAGTACTTC; CDR3: CSVKAGVLAKNIQYF
V: TRBV4-1; size: NA; J: TRBJ1-1; D: TRBD1; DNA: TGCGCCAGCAGACTTCGACTCGGACAGGGAGACCGCATGAACACTGAAGCTTTCTTT; CDR3: CASRLRLGQGDRMNTEAFF
V: TRBV29-1; size: NA; J: TRBJ1-1; D: TRBD1; DNA: TGCAGCGTTGTAGGAGGGGGCGCTCTAGCTTTCTTT; CDR3: CSVVGGGALAFF
V: TRBV20-1; size: NA; J: TRBJ2-7; D: TRBD1; DNA: TGCAGTGCTACCCAGACAGGGGTCCTCTACGAGCAGTACTTC; CDR3: CSATQTGVLYEQYF
V: TRBV20-1; size: NA; J: TRBJ2-3; D: NA; DNA: TGCAGTGCTGTCGCCCTCGGGCCCAGCACAGATACGCAGTATTTT; CDR3: CSAVALGPSTDTQYF
V: TRBV28; size: NA; J: TRBJ2-1; D: TRBD2; DNA: TGTGCCAGCACCTCGAGCGGGGGGAGCTCCTACAATGAGCAGTTCTTC; CDR3: CASTSSGGSSYNEQFF
V: TRBV7-2; size: once; J: TRBJ2-3; D: TRBD2; DNA: TGTGCCAGCAGCGAACCGACTAGCGGGAGGGCCTCGATGGATACGCAGTATTTT; CDR3: CASSEPTSGRASMDTQYF
V: TRBV6-5; size: NA; J: TRBJ2-2; D: NA; DNA: TGTGCCAGCAGTTACCGGACTCTTCCGAACACCGGGGAGCTGTTTTTT; CDR3: CASSYRTLPNTGELFF
V: TRBV29-1; size: NA; J: TRBJ2-2; D: TRBD1; DNA: TGCAGCGTTTACAGGGGGAACACCGGGGAGCTGTTTTTT; CDR3: CSVYRGNTGELFF
V: TRBV28; size: NA; J: TRBJ1-2; D: NA; DNA: TGTGCCAGCACTTATACAGGGACCAACTATGGCTACACCTTC; CDR3: CASTYTGTNYGYTF
V: TRBV5-6; size: NA; J: TRBJ1-3; D: NA; DNA: TGTGCCAGCAGCTTCAGTCCTGGAAACACCATATATTTT; CDR3: CASSFSPGNTIYF